The present TCR beta chain was sequenced within a study of OX40 agonist ivuxolimab in advanced cancers. Study-level findings and limits: Fewer expanded clones were found on average in CD4+ than in CD8+ T cells.

Here immunoSEQ multiplex PCR was the method, and the copy in TCRdb shows in-frame clones only, minus some. This table has tens of thousands of clones, 70% to 90% appearing once. In the case of this clone: Antigen unknown.

The V end lost 2 bases, the J end lost 1 base, and 20 bases lay between the germline ends. CDR1 and CDR2 from the germline V gene are SGHNT and YENEEA. The CDR3 spans 18 residues. This chain joins TRBV11-3 and TRBJ1-2, with D possibly being TRBD1 (6 bases). The receptor was isolated from an adult with an advanced solid tumor such as melanoma, head and neck, liver or kidney cancer. The specimen comprised CD4+ or CD8+ T cells sorted from blood, sampled in a trial of the OX40 agonist ivuxolimab. The CDR3 nucleotides are TGTGCCAGCAGCTTACGCTCCCCCAACAGGGAAATTAACTATGGCTACACCTTC. Protein sequence: CASSLRSPNREINYGYTF.